One sample yielded the 18 T cell receptor beta chains listed below, sequenced in a study of beta chain features in type 1 diabetes. Expressed TCRB transcripts were sequenced, since all the RNA that had been isolated was reverse transcribed. Profiling relied on immunoSEQ multiplex PCR, and the TCRdb table lists in-frame clones only, not all of them. The table has over 300,000 clones, 6.5% to 10% seen once. Sequencing was done on a sample of central memory CD4+ T cells from blood. Receptors originate from a woman aged 18 to 35 in good health.

The gene calls are TRBV5-1 and TRBJ2-3; TRBD2 is a possible D gene (6 bases). Looked up from germline, CDR1 is SGHRS and CDR2 is YFSETQ. The ends were cut back, 3 bases at V and 2 bases at J, with 13 bases in the middle. The length of the CDR3 is 15 residues. The DNA for the CDR3 is TGCGCCAGCAGCTCGGCCGGAGGGACCACAGATACGCAGTATTTT. Translated: CASSSAGGTTDTQYF.

Written as DNA, the CDR3 is TGTGCCAGCAGCGAGGGAAGAACAGGGGGCACCGGGGAGCTGTTTTTT. This translates into CASSEGRTGGTGELFF. The V gene is TRBV9, the J gene TRBJ2-2; 8 positions agree with TRBD1. In germline, CDR1 is SGDLS, CDR2 YYNGEE. CDR3 length: 16 amino acids. The ends lost 3 bases at V and 4 bases at J; junction bases unmatched: 8.

The table lists this clone with a few counts. This chain's CDR3 is CASRRTGEGYTF. CDR3 DNA sequence: TGTGCCAGCAGAAGGACAGGGGAGGGCTACACCTTC. The V call is TRBV2, the J call TRBJ1-2; 9 bases match TRBD1. The CDR3 consists of 12 residues. The germline V gene has CDR1 SNHLY and CDR2 FYNNEI. V trimming: 6 bases; J trimming: 8 bases; junction bases outside the gene matches: 4.

The genes are TRBV7-2 and TRBJ2-3; D is uncertain. The CDR3 runs 16 residues. Looked up from germline, CDR1 is SGHTA and CDR2 is FQGNSA. V lost 5 bases and J lost 0, with 15 bases in between. For the CDR3, the DNA is TGTGCCAGCAGCCCATACAAAGGGTGGAGCACAGATACGCAGTATTTT. This translates into CASSPYKGWSTDTQYF.

This clone showed up just a few times. The V and J genes are TRBV18 and TRBJ2-7, with D maybe TRBD2 (6 bases). V was trimmed by 4 bases and J by 3 bases, leaving 13 bases between them. CDR3 size: 14 residues. Germline V gene sequence: CDR1 KGHSH, CDR2 LQKENI. The DNA of the CDR3 is TGTGCCAGCTCACAGGCTAGCGCCGGCTACGAGCAGTACTTC. As protein: CASSQASAGYEQYF. Full variable domain (missing parts from reference TRBV18 and TRBJ2-7): NAGVMQNPRHLVRRRGQEARLRCSPMKGHSHVYWYRQLPEEGLKFMVYLQKENIIDESGMPKERFSAEFPKEGPSILRIQQVVRGDSAAYFCASSQASAGYEQYFGPGTRLTVT.

The chain carries TRBV28 and TRBJ2-6; TRBD1 matches at 8 bases. J lost 2 bases, V lost 6 bases, and 12 bases had no gene match. The CDR3 length is 18 residues. Germline CDR1 MDHEN, CDR2 SYDVKM. The CDR3 here is CASRFLRGRIPGANVLTF. In nucleotides, the CDR3 is TGTGCCAGCAGGTTCCTCAGGGGGCGGATTCCTGGGGCCAACGTCCTGACTTTC. Complete variable domain (other parts from reference TRBV28 and TRBJ2-6): DVKVTQSSRYLVKRTGEKVFLECVQDMDHENMFWYRQDPGLGLRLIYFSYDVKMKEKGDIPEGYSVSREKKERFSLILESASTNQTSMYLCASRFLRGRIPGANVLTFGAGSRLTVL.

This clone has a count of ten or more. The rearrangement joins TRBV29-1 to TRBJ2-3, with no clear D. The ends were cut back, 6 bases at V and 6 bases at J, with 13 bases in the middle. The CDR3 totals 12 residues. Germline CDR1 and CDR2: SQVTM and ANQGSEA. The CDR3 DNA follows: TGCAGCGTGGGTGTGTCTTCGGATACGCAGTATTTT. It translates to CSVGVSSDTQYF.

The rearrangement links TRBV7-2 to TRBJ2-1; D uncertain. Germline V gene data show CDR1 as SGHTA and CDR2 as FQGNSA. CDR3 length: 15 amino acids. V was clipped by 1 base and J by 4 bases, with 11 bases between them. CDR3 residues: CASSLDPVGYNEQFF. CDR3 sequence (DNA): TGTGCCAGCAGCTTAGATCCAGTCGGATACAATGAGCAGTTCTTC.

A few counts support this clone. The V call is TRBV10-3, the J call TRBJ2-7, with TRBD1 as a possible D gene (5 bases). CDR1 and CDR2 (germline): ENHRY, SYGVKD. CDR3 size: 15 residues. V lost 7 bases to trimming and J lost 2 bases, with 18 bases between them. The CDR3 spells CAITDGQGQPYEQYF. The DNA of the CDR3 is TGTGCCATCACCGACGGCCAGGGTCAGCCCTACGAGCAGTACTTC.

The V call is TRBV7-9, the J call TRBJ2-7; weak D call: TRBD2 (6 bases). The CDR3 extends over 15 amino acids. Germline V lookup: CDR1 SEHNR, CDR2 FQNEAQ (reference sequence). V lost 2 bases and J 1 base, leaving 12 bases between the germline ends. CDR3 bases: TGTGCCAGCAGCTTATCCCCCGGACTATCCTACGAGCAGTACTTC. It encodes CASSLSPGLSYEQYF.

This clone has more than one count but fewer than ten. The chain employs TRBV4-2 and TRBJ2-5; 15 bases fit TRBD2. The ends lost 3 bases at V and 0 bases at J; junction bases unmatched: 8. Per the germline V gene, CDR1 is LGHNA and CDR2 is YNFKEQ. The CDR3 totals 19 residues. The DNA for the CDR3 is TGTGCCAGCAGCCAGGGACTAGCGGGAGGCTTCCGGTACCAAGAGACCCAGTACTTC. Protein product: CASSQGLAGGFRYQETQYF.

The V call is TRBV7-2, the J call TRBJ1-5; 9 bases are shared with TRBD1. The CDR3 is made up of 14 amino acids. The germline CDR1 and CDR2 sequences are SGHTA and FQGNSA. Trimming took 5 bases from V and 5 from J; bases not matched to a gene: 4. The CDR3 spells CASSPDRGDQPQHF. CDR3 nucleotides: TGTGCCAGCAGCCCGGACAGGGGCGATCAGCCCCAGCATTTT.

The rearrangement links TRBV27 to TRBJ2-7; D not certain. Trimming shortened V by 6 bases and J by 6 bases, and 18 bases separated the two germline ends. CDR3 length equals 14 residues. Per the germline V gene, CDR1 is MNHEY and CDR2 is SMNVEV (reference sequence). The CDR3 DNA follows: TGTGCCAGCAGAAAAAGGACGGAGTCTCGCGAGCAGTACTTC. Translation: CASRKRTESREQYF.

This clone was seen ten or more times. The same CDR3 arises from other DNA sequences in this sample as well. J is TRBJ2-3 and V is TRBV6-5; TRBD2 matches 8 bases. This CDR3 contains 13 residues. Trimming took 8 bases from V and 3 from J; bases not matched to a gene: 4. Germline V gives CDR1 MNHEY, CDR2 SVGAGI. The CDR3 nucleotides are TGTGCCAGCGGACTAGCCCGAACAGATACGCAGTATTTT. Protein: CASGLARTDTQYF.

This chain uses TRBV10-3 with TRBJ2-7; a possible D gene is TRBD2 (7 bases). The V end was cut by 3 bases, the J end by 13 bases, with 16 bases between. This CDR3 comprises 12 residues. The germline V gene has CDR1 ENHRY and CDR2 SYGVKD. The DNA for the CDR3 is TGTGCCATCAGTGAAACAGGGACTACAAGATACTTC. Translation: CAISETGTTRYF.

The chain uses TRBV23-1 and TRBJ2-5; 8 bases map to TRBD2. TRBV23-1 is known as an ORF, though its function is uncertain. This CDR3 has 16 amino acids. V lost 3 bases and J lost 5; bases outside the gene matches: 11. This chain's CDR3 is CASSHGTSISWETQYF. The CDR3 region has the DNA TGCGCCAGCAGTCACGGGACTAGTATTTCGTGGGAGACCCAGTACTTC.

This clone was found a few times. V is TRBV7-2 and J is TRBJ2-6; no definite D call. Trimming shortened V by 3 bases and J by 3 bases, and 9 bases separated the two germline ends. CDR1 is SGHTA and CDR2 is FQGNSA in the germline V gene. The CDR3 covers 15 residues. In DNA, the CDR3 is TGTGCCAGCAGCTTTCTTTTGTTTGGGGCCAACGTCCTGACTTTC. Translated, it gives CASSFLLFGANVLTF. Complete variable domain (other parts from reference TRBV7-2 and TRBJ2-6): GAGVSQSPSNKVTEKGKDVELRCDPISGHTALYWYRQSLGQGLEFLIYFQGNSAPDKSGLPSDRFSAERTGGSVSTLTIQRTQQEDSAVYLCASSFLLFGANVLTFGAGSRLTVL.

The V and J genes are TRBV4-3 and TRBJ2-1, with 9 bases identical to TRBD2. The CDR3 has 16 residues. CDR1 and CDR2 from the germline V gene are LGHNA and YSLEER. J was trimmed by 6 bases and V by 0 bases; bases with no gene match: 6. The CDR3 DNA reads as TGCGCCAGCAGCCAAGAACTGACTAGCGGCCTCAATGAGCAGTTCTTC. This gives the protein CASSQELTSGLNEQFF.